This TCR beta chain is drawn from a study of T cells in Graves' hyperthyroidism and ophthalmopathy. RNA transcripts provided the source from which TCR beta CDR3 regions were amplified. During a first-round RT-PCR of the TCR CDR3, the HTBI primer set was used. MiXCR was run by TCRdb on the multiplex PCR reads, yielding one entry per CDR3 protein. This repertoire shows 190,000 or so distinct CDR3 sequences, about 17% found once; its top ten account for around two fifths. The V end lost 6 bases, the J end lost 4 bases, and 18 bases lay between the germline ends. Germline V gene lookup returns CDR1 LGHNA and CDR2 YSLEER. The CDR3 covers 15 residues.

The sequencing input was blood. This clonotype was sampled from a man aged 35 to 55 with Graves' hyperthyroidism. J is TRBJ1-1 and V is TRBV4-3, with D perhaps matching TRBD1 (5 bases). The CDR3 region is CASSQKPGLSTEAFF. CDR3 bases: TGCGCCAGCAGTCAAAAACCAGGGCTCAGCACTGAAGCTTTCTTT.